These 16 T cell receptor beta chains were sequenced from one sample in a study of CD8 T cells in ankylosing spondylitis listed by TCRdb under 2017. General conclusions and limits of the study: A TCR beta motif made up of 7 to 9 highly homologous amino acid variants appeared to be characteristic of blood from ankylosing spondylitis patients.

These receptors' antigens are unknown. The library was produced with 5' RACE. The listed sequencing device is Illumina HiSeq 2500. TCRdb ran its own pipeline on the public reads, namely fastp trimming at Q25 and MiXCR clone calling, and kept in-frame beta chains. CDR3 protein sequences are deduplicated, and each keeps its most common genes and DNA. This sample gives about 700,000 distinct CDR3 sequences in total; roughly 19% of them show up just once. Around 19% of the sample rests with the top ten. Sequencing was carried out using blood, either unsorted or a sorted T cell fraction (not recorded which). The receptors here all came from a male donor with ankylosing spondylitis.

The genes are TRBV6-4 and TRBJ2-1, with 9 positions matching TRBD2. With 3 bases clipped from V and 8 bases from J, the junction kept 5 bases outside the gene matches. This CDR3 is built from 14 residues. Germline CDR1 is MRHNA and CDR2 is SNTAGT. CDR3 in DNA: TGTGCCAGCAGTGATGGGCGGGAGGGGTATGAGCAGTTCTTC. It translates to CASSDGREGYEQFF.

V gene TRBV12-3 or TRBV12-4 combines with J gene TRBJ2-7, with D possibly TRBD2 on 5 matching bases. The V end lost 3 bases, the J end lost 5 bases, and 14 bases lay between the germline ends. This CDR3 has 14 amino acids. CDR3 in DNA: TGTGCCAGCAGTTTCTGGGCTAGCTGGCACGAGCAGTACTTC. Translating it yields CASSFWASWHEQYF.

V is TRBV6-1 and J is TRBJ2-5; maybe TRBD2 (6 bases). The CDR3 is 17 amino acids. V was pared by 6 bases and J by 1 base, with 21 bases between. Germline CDR1 MNHNS, CDR2 SASEGT. For the CDR3, the DNA is TGTGCCAGCAGGGGGACTGGGAAAGGCGGAGTCCAAGAGACCCAGTACTTC. It encodes CASRGTGKGGVQETQYF.

This clonotype showed up just a few times. The CDR3 nucleotides are TGCGCCAGCAGCCGAAGAGGGGACGGCGAAGCTTTCTTT. The encoded protein is CASSRRGDGEAFF. V usage is TRBV4-1 and J usage is TRBJ1-1, with TRBD1 as a possible D gene (5 bases). Per the germline V gene, CDR1 is MGHRA and CDR2 is YSYEKL. Trimming shortened V by 4 bases and J by 8 bases, and 14 bases separated the two germline ends. The CDR3 has 13 residues.

The rearrangement uses TRBV11-2 and TRBJ2-7; 15 bases map to TRBD2. In germline, CDR1 is SGHAT, CDR2 FQNNGV. The CDR3 loop spans 16 amino acids. The junction had 12 bases not matched to a gene; V was cut back by 5 bases and J by 10 bases. The CDR3 DNA reads TGTGCCAGCAGCCAGGGACTAGCGGGAGGACTACTCGGTCAGTACTTC. Protein product: CASSQGLAGGLLGQYF.

V usage is TRBV28 and J usage is TRBJ2-4, with D tentatively TRBD1 (5 bases). Trimming stripped 5 bases from V and 5 bases from J, with 10 bases between. Germline assignment: CDR1 MDHEN and CDR2 SYDVKM. CDR3 length: 13 amino acids. This CDR3 reads CASSVRVENIQYF. In nucleotides, the CDR3 is TGTGCCAGCAGTGTCAGGGTGGAAAACATTCAGTACTTC. Drawing the rest from reference TRBV28 and TRBJ2-4, the complete variable domain is DVKVTQSSRYLVKRTGEKVFLECVQDMDHENMFWYRQDPGLGLRLIYFSYDVKMKEKGDIPEGYSVSREKKERFSLILESASTNQTSMYLCASSVRVENIQYFGAGTRLSVL.

This clonotype was seen a few times. The chain recombines TRBV20-1 with TRBJ2-5; 11 positions agree with TRBD2. This CDR3 is built from 14 residues. Germline trimming cut 2 bases from V and 3 bases from J; bases unmatched to any gene: 2. CDR1 is DFQATT and CDR2 is SNEGSKA in the germline V gene (reference sequence). The CDR3 nucleotides read TGCAGTGCTAGACTAGCGGGGGGTAAAGAGACCCAGTACTTC. It is translated as CSARLAGGKETQYF.

The rearrangement links TRBV20-1 to TRBJ2-7, with TRBD2 matching 8 bases. Trimming cost V 3 bases and J 2 bases; bases outside gene matches: 6. The CDR3 totals 14 residues. CDR1 DFQATT and CDR2 SNEGSKA come from the germline V gene (reference sequence). The CDR3: CSASPSGSPYEQYF. The CDR3 nucleotides are TGCAGTGCTAGCCCCAGCGGGAGTCCCTACGAGCAGTACTTC.

This clonotype was found a few times. The chain combines TRBV6-6 with TRBJ1-1; D remains ambiguous. The CDR3 loop spans 13 amino acids. Looked up from germline, CDR1 is MNHNY and CDR2 is SVGAGI (reference sequence). Deletions cut 6 bases from V and 4 bases from J, with 12 bases between. CDR3 sequence: CASRVAVGTEAFF. The CDR3 DNA sequence: TGTGCCAGCAGGGTGGCCGTAGGCACTGAAGCTTTCTTT.

This clonotype was seen only a few times. CDR3 coding DNA: TGTGCCAGCAGTTCGTCGCGACAGGGGGAAGAGACCCAGTACTTC. Translation: CASSSSRQGEETQYF. The V gene is TRBV27, the J gene TRBJ2-5, with TRBD1 matching 9 bases. V shed 4 bases and J 3 bases; nucleotides not matched to a gene: 6. Per the germline V gene, CDR1 is MNHEY and CDR2 is SMNVEV (reference sequence). This CDR3 comprises 15 residues.

The V and J genes are TRBV29-1 and TRBJ1-5; no clear D. Between the trimmed V and J ends, which lost 4 bases and 0 bases, there was a span of 7 bases. Germline CDR1 is SQVTM and CDR2 is ANQGSEA. The CDR3 consists of 13 residues. CDR3 loop: CSVGADSNQPQHF. The CDR3 DNA sequence: TGCAGCGTTGGGGCAGATAGCAATCAGCCCCAGCATTTT.

This clonotype was picked up a small number of times. The chain carries TRBV7-2 and TRBJ2-1, with 11 bases fitting TRBD2. CDR3 length equals 17 residues. The junction had 11 bases not matched to a gene; V was cut back by 1 base and J by 9 bases. Germline CDR1 reads SGHTA; CDR2 reads FQGNSA. The CDR3 sequence: CASSLVRLAGLSGEQFF. In nucleotides, the CDR3 is TGTGCCAGCAGCTTAGTTCGACTAGCGGGACTCTCGGGTGAGCAGTTCTTC.

This clonotype was counted between two and nine times. The V and J genes are TRBV6-1 and TRBJ2-2; 14 nucleotides align to TRBD2. The CDR3 covers 17 residues. After removal of 6 bases from V and 1 base from J, the junction contained 4 bases not matched to a gene. Germline CDR1 reads MNHNS; CDR2 reads SASEGT. CDR3 coding DNA: TGTGCCAGCAGACAGACTAGCGGGAGGGTGAACACCGGGGAGCTGTTTTTT. The encoded protein is CASRQTSGRVNTGELFF.

This clonotype turned up a few times. This sequence joins TRBV25-1 and TRBJ1-1; a possible D gene is TRBD1 (5 bases). V was pared by 6 bases and J by 0 bases, with 11 bases between. Germline V lookup: CDR1 MGHDK, CDR2 SYGVNS. This CDR3 is 14 amino acids long. The chain's CDR3 is CASRRDGLNTEAFF. As DNA, the CDR3 is TGTGCCAGCAGAAGGGACGGGCTGAACACTGAAGCTTTCTTT.

The CDR3 loop is CASQTSWTDTQYF. CDR3 DNA sequence: TGTGCCAGCCAGACTAGTTGGACAGATACGCAGTATTTT. V usage is TRBV12-3 or TRBV12-4 and J usage is TRBJ2-3; maybe TRBD2 (6 bases). Deletions cut 8 bases from V and 3 bases from J, with 12 bases between. The CDR3 consists of 13 residues.

The chain has TRBV30 and TRBJ1-3, with D uncertain. V gave up 5 bases and J gave up 6 bases, with 8 bases separating them. This CDR3 is 11 amino acids long. Looked up from germline, CDR1 is GTSNPN and CDR2 is SVGIG (reference sequence). The CDR3 spells CAWGRVNTIYF. The CDR3 coding sequence is TGTGCCTGGGGTCGGGTAAACACCATATATTTT. Full variable domain (rest looked up from reference TRBV30 and TRBJ1-3): SQTIHQWPATLVQPVGSPLSLECTVEGTSNPNLYWYRQAAGRGLQLLFYSVGIGQISSEVPQNLSASRPQDRQFILSSKKLLLSDSGFYLCAWGRVNTIYFGEGSWLTVV.